Sequencing of this TCR beta chain was carried out in a study of shared clonotypes between healthy human individuals. Trimming left V 0 bases short and J 11 bases short, with 16 bases between. Germline CDR1 SEHNR, CDR2 FQNEAQ (reference sequence). CDR3 length: 14 residues. The naive CD8 population came from CD45RO-negative cells selected for CCR7, without terminally differentiated effector memory CD45RA+ cells. Sequenced by immunoSEQ multiplex PCR; TCRdb stores in-frame clones only, minus some. The sample lists a few million clones; around 95% were seen once. Sequencing input: naive CD8+ T cells from PBMCs. V gene TRBV7-9 combines with J gene TRBJ2-5; D is uncertain. The source of this sequence is a young man in good health. Some clones in this sample may be carry-over from other donors' samples. The CDR3 spells CASSLAERPDEQYF. CDR3 bases: TGTGCCAGCAGCTTAGCGGAAAGGCCAGATGAGCAGTACTTC.